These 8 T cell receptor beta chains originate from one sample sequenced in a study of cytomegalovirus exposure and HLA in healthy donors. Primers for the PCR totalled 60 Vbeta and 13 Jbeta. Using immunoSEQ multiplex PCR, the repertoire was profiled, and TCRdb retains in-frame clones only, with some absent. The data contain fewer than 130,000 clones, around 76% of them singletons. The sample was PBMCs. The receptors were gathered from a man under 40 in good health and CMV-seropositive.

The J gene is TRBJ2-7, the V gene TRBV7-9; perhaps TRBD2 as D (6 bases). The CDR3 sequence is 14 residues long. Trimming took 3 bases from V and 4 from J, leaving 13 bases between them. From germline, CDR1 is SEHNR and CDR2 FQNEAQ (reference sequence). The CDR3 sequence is CASSFGGTGYEQYF. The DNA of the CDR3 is TGTGCCAGCAGCTTTGGGGGGACTGGGTACGAGCAGTACTTC.

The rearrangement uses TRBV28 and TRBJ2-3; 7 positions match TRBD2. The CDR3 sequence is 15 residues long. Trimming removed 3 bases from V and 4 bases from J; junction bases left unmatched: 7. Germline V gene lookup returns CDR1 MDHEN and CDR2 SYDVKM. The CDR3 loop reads CASSLGTTRADTQYF. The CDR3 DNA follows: TGTGCCAGCAGTTTGGGGACTACCCGAGCAGATACGCAGTATTTT. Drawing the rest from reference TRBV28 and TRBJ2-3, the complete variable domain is DVKVTQSSRYLVKRTGEKVFLECVQDMDHENMFWYRQDPGLGLRLIYFSYDVKMKEKGDIPEGYSVSREKKERFSLILESASTNQTSMYLCASSLGTTRADTQYFGPGTRLTVL.

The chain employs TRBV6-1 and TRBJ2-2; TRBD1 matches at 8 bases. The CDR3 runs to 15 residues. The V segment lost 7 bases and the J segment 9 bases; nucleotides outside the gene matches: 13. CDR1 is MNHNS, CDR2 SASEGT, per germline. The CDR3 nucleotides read TGTGCCAGCATACCCGGGACAGGAACCCCCCGGGAGCTGTTTTTT. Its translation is CASIPGTGTPRELFF.

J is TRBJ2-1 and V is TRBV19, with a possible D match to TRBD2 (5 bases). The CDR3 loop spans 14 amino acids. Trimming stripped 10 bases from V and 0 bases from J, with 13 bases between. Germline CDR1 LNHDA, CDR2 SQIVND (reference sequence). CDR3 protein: CATGIGSSYNEQFF. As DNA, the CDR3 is TGTGCCACTGGTATTGGGAGCTCCTACAATGAGCAGTTCTTC.

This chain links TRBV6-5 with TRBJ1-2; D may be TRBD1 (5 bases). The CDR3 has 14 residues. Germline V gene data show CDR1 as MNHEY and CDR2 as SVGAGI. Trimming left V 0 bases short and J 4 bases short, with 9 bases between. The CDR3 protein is CASSYSGEGYGYTF. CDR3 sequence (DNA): TGTGCCAGCAGTTACTCGGGGGAGGGCTATGGCTACACCTTC.

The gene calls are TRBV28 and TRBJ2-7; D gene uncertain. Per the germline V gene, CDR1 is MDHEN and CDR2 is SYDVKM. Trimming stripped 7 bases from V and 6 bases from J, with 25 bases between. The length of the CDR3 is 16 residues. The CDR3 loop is CASTLLGRQRNSEQYF. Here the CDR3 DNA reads TGTGCCAGCACCCTCCTAGGTAGGCAAAGGAACTCCGAGCAGTACTTC.

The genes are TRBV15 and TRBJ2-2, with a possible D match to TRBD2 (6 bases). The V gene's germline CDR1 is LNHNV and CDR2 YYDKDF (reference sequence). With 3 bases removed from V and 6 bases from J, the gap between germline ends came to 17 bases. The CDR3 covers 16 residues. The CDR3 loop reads CATSRGRRGKAGELFF. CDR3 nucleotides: TGTGCCACCAGCAGGGGTAGGAGGGGAAAAGCCGGGGAGCTGTTTTTT.

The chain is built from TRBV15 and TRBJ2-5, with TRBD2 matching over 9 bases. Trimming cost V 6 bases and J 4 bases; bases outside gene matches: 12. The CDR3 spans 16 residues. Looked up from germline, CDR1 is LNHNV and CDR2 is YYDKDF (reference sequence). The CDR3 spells CATRPTPLAGIETQYF. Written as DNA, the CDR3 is TGTGCCACCAGACCCACCCCTCTAGCGGGGATAGAGACCCAGTACTTC.